Below, 32 T cell receptor beta chains from the same sample are listed, as sequenced in a study of blood T cell repertoires in COVID-19. TCRdb's copy holds only in-frame clones and misses some; the assay was immunoSEQ multiplex PCR. The sample shows some 62,000 clones, about 82% of them seen only once. The sequenced sample was PBMCs or T cells enriched from blood (not recorded which). These receptors were taken from a woman in her forties with acute COVID-19.

V is TRBV7-2 and J is TRBJ1-3; D is perhaps TRBD1 (5 bases). Germline V gene lookup returns CDR1 SGHTA and CDR2 FQGNSA. The CDR3 sequence is 15 residues long. Trimming removed 5 bases at V and 0 bases at J, with 11 bases between. CDR3 sequence (DNA): TGTGCCAGCAGCGCCAACAGGTACTCTGGAAACACCATATATTTT. It codes for CASSANRYSGNTIYF.

This clone was seen once. The V call is TRBV6-2 or TRBV6-3, the J call TRBJ2-1; 10 bases fit TRBD2. The germline V gene encodes CDR1 MNHEY and CDR2 SVGEGT. Losses at the gene ends were 3 bases for V and 7 bases for J; bases not matched to a gene: 6. CDR3 length: 15 amino acids. The CDR3 loop is CASSYSSGRGNEQFF. The CDR3 DNA sequence: TGTGCCAGCAGTTATTCTAGCGGGAGAGGGAATGAGCAGTTCTTC.

The table lists this clone with a few counts. The chain couples TRBV5-4 to TRBJ1-2, with D hard to call. V lost 0 bases to trimming and J lost 4 bases, with 4 bases between them. The V gene's germline CDR1 is SGHNT and CDR2 YYREEE (reference sequence). This CDR3 has 12 amino acids. CDR3 sequence reads: CASSLDSYGYTF. In nucleotides, the CDR3 is TGTGCCAGCAGCTTGGACAGCTATGGCTACACCTTC.

This clone showed up just a few times. The V and J genes are TRBV27 and TRBJ2-7, with 10 bases matching TRBD1. The CDR3 covers 23 residues. Germline CDR1 MNHEY, CDR2 SMNVEV (reference sequence). The J segment lost 2 bases and the V segment lost 2 bases, leaving 27 bases of the junction unmatched. The CDR3 DNA sequence: TGTGCCAGCAGTTTAAAGCCCAACCAACCGGGACAGGGGATATTTTTCAGAACCTACGAGCAGTACTTC. Its protein is CASSLKPNQPGQGIFFRTYEQYF.

The V and J genes are TRBV18 and TRBJ2-7; D is uncertain. The V gene lost 2 bases and the J gene lost 2 bases, with 19 bases spanning the gap. The CDR3 runs 17 residues. Germline values: CDR1 KGHSH, CDR2 LQKENI. Here the CDR3 reads CASSPTYTEGSPYEQYF. As DNA, the CDR3 is TGTGCCAGCTCACCAACATATACAGAAGGATCCCCCTACGAGCAGTACTTC.

The chain combines TRBV19 with TRBJ2-3; 7 nucleotides align to TRBD1. Losses at the gene ends were 3 bases for V and 5 bases for J; bases not matched to a gene: 5. The V gene's germline CDR1 is LNHDA and CDR2 SQIVND (reference sequence). The CDR3 has 14 amino acids. CDR3 bases: TGTGCCAGTAGTATGAGGGGGCCTGAAGATACGCAGTATTTT. Translation gives CASSMRGPEDTQYF.

This rearrangement joins TRBV5-1 to TRBJ1-4; 8 nucleotides align to TRBD1. CDR1 and CDR2 (germline): SGHRS, YFSETQ. There are 14 residues in the CDR3. Losses at the gene ends were 5 bases for V and 8 bases for J; bases not matched to a gene: 8. CDR3 protein: CASRRQGAGEKLFF. The CDR3 bases are TGCGCCAGCAGGCGTCAGGGGGCAGGGGAAAAACTGTTTTTT. Full variable domain (missing parts from reference TRBV5-1 and TRBJ1-4): KAGVTQTPRYLIKTRGQQVTLSCSPISGHRSVSWYQQTPGQGLQFLFEYFSETQRNKGNFPGRFSGRQFSNSRSEMNVSTLELGDSALYLCASRRQGAGEKLFFGSGTQLSVL.

The V call is TRBV3-1 (or the pseudogene TRBV3-2), the J call TRBJ1-2, with D tentatively TRBD1 (5 bases). The V gene lost 3 bases and the J gene lost 7 bases, with 12 bases spanning the gap. The germline V gene encodes CDR1 LGHDT and CDR2 YNNKEL (reference sequence). The CDR3 has 13 residues. The CDR3 is CASSHSGGGGYTF. For the CDR3, the DNA is TGTGCCAGCAGCCATTCCGGCGGGGGTGGCTACACCTTC.

The gene calls are TRBV5-5 and TRBJ2-7, with TRBD1 as a possible D gene (6 bases). This CDR3 contains 14 residues. V lost 2 bases, J lost 3 bases, and 12 bases lay in between. Looked up from germline, CDR1 is SGHKS and CDR2 is YYEKEE (reference sequence). Here the CDR3 DNA reads TGTGCCAGCAGCTTCGCAACAGGGAGCTACGAGCAGTACGTC. This gives the protein CASSFATGSYEQYV.

The chain links TRBV27 to TRBJ2-1; possible D gene TRBD2, 6 bases. The V gene lost 6 bases and the J gene lost 4 bases, with 7 bases spanning the gap. This CDR3 comprises 12 residues. The V gene's germline CDR1 is MNHEY and CDR2 SMNVEV (reference sequence). In DNA, the CDR3 is TGTGCCAGCAGCGGGACTTACAATGAGCAGTTCTTC. Its protein is CASSGTYNEQFF.

V gene TRBV4-1 combines with J gene TRBJ1-1, with a tentative D call TRBD1 (5 bases). Germline loops: CDR1 MGHRA, CDR2 YSYEKL. CDR3 length: 15 amino acids. V shed 0 bases and J shed 4 bases, with 12 bases lying between them. The CDR3 DNA reads TGCGCCAGCAGCCAAGATCGATCAGGGTTCACTGAAGCTTTCTTT. It codes for CASSQDRSGFTEAFF.

This clone was seen a handful of times. This rearrangement joins TRBV5-8 to TRBJ2-5; weak D call: TRBD1 (5 bases). Germline CDR1 reads SGHTS; CDR2 reads YDEGEE. CDR3 length: 13 residues. Trimming stripped 3 bases from V and 7 bases from J, with 13 bases between. The CDR3 loop is CASSWRTGGTQYF. The CDR3 DNA reads TGTGCCAGCAGCTGGAGAACAGGTGGGACCCAGTACTTC.

This clone was detected once. Given a much more abundant clone one base away, this may be a read error. The sample has other DNA sequences that encode this CDR3 too. V is TRBV7-9 and J is TRBJ2-1; weak D call: TRBD2 (7 bases). The germline V gene encodes CDR1 SEHNR and CDR2 FQNEAQ (reference sequence). The length of the CDR3 is 18 residues. Trimming removed 1 base from V and 6 bases from J, with 22 bases in between. In nucleotides, the CDR3 is TGTGCCAGCAGCTTAGGGGGTGGGGGCGGGAGTAGTCTCAATGAGCAGTTCTTC. Residues: CASSLGGGGGSSLNEQFF.

The rearrangement uses TRBV7-9 and TRBJ2-6, with TRBD2 matching over 7 bases. V lost 5 bases, J lost 2 bases, and 3 bases stayed unmatched. The CDR3 spans 15 residues. Germline CDR1 and CDR2: SEHNR and FQNEAQ (reference sequence). CDR3 region: CASSPRGAGANVLTF. The CDR3 coding sequence is TGTGCCAGCAGCCCCCGGGGGGCTGGGGCCAACGTCCTGACTTTC.

This clone has more than one count but fewer than ten. The chain combines TRBV6-1 with TRBJ1-1; possible D gene TRBD1, 5 bases. Germline CDR1 and CDR2: MNHNS and SASEGT. Trimming stripped 1 base from V and 1 base from J, with 10 bases between. The CDR3 contains 15 residues. CDR3 in DNA: TGTGCCAGCAGTGAAGGGTGGGGCGCGAACACTGAAGCTTTCTTT. Its protein product is CASSEGWGANTEAFF.

This clone has a single count. V and J are TRBV7-9 and TRBJ2-7; possible D gene TRBD1, 6 bases. This CDR3 spans 14 amino acids. Trimming took 4 bases from V and 2 from J, leaving 12 bases between them. Germline-derived CDR1 and CDR2 are SEHNR and FQNEAQ (reference sequence). This CDR3 reads CASSSAGAAYEQYF. The CDR3 DNA reads as TGTGCCAGCAGCTCCGCAGGGGCAGCCTACGAGCAGTACTTC.

V is TRBV7-6 and J is TRBJ2-3; the D gene is possibly TRBD2 (6 bases). Germline V CDR1 and CDR2: SGHVS, FNYEAQ. V was cut by 3 bases and J by 4 bases, with 14 bases left in between. This CDR3 is 15 amino acids long. The CDR3, as DNA: TGTGCCAGCAGCTTGGAGGGAACGGTACCAGATACGCAGTATTTT. It encodes CASSLEGTVPDTQYF.

Comments on this clone: One junction end does not reproduce the germline sequence, and a read error may be involved. This sample also contains other DNA sequences that code for the same CDR3. The chain uses TRBV19 and TRBJ2-1; tentative D call: TRBD1 (5 bases). Germline V gene data show CDR1 as LNHDA and CDR2 as SQIVND (reference sequence). This CDR3 is built from 15 residues. CDR3: CASRIDRSSYNEQFF. CDR3 DNA: TGTGCCAGTAGGATAGACAGATCTTCCTACAATGAGCAGTTCTTC. Supplemented by reference TRBV19 and TRBJ2-1, the full variable domain reads DGGITQSPKYLFRKEGQNVTLSCEQNLNHDAMYWYRQDPGQGLRLIYYSQIVNDFQKGDIAEGYSVSREKKESFPLTVTSAQKNPTAFYLCASRIDRSSYNEQFFGPGTRLTVL.

The rearrangement uses TRBV4-2 and TRBJ1-1, with 7 bases aligning to TRBD1. Germline V lookup: CDR1 LGHNA, CDR2 YNFKEQ. V trimming: 3 bases; J trimming: 1 base; junction bases outside the gene matches: 2. The CDR3 has 14 amino acids. The DNA of the CDR3 is TGTGCCAGCAGCCAGGGACAGAGGAACACTGAAGCTTTCTTT. Translation: CASSQGQRNTEAFF.

The CDR3 loop reads CASSQDRISYEQYF. DNA of the CDR3: TGCGCCAGCAGCCAGGACAGGATATCCTACGAGCAGTACTTC. The V and J genes are TRBV5-1 and TRBJ2-7; 7 nucleotides agree with TRBD1. V lost 4 bases, J lost 1 base, and 5 bases stayed unmatched. This CDR3 has 14 residues. In germline, CDR1 is SGHRS, CDR2 YFSETQ.

The V call is TRBV11-2, the J call TRBJ2-5; TRBD2 is a possible D gene (5 bases). This CDR3 spans 13 amino acids. Germline CDR1 and CDR2: SGHAT and FQNNGV. V lost 3 bases to trimming and J lost 6 bases, with 11 bases between them. CDR3 loop: CASSLGREQTQYF. The CDR3 DNA is TGTGCCAGCAGCTTGGGTAGGGAGCAGACCCAGTACTTC.

V and J are TRBV18 and TRBJ1-1; D ambiguous. V was shortened by 4 bases and J by 2 bases, with 8 bases between the two germline ends. This CDR3 has 13 residues. Germline lookup yields CDR1 KGHSH and CDR2 LQKENI. Here the CDR3 reads CASSQQANTEAFF. CDR3 DNA: TGTGCCAGCTCACAGCAGGCAAACACTGAAGCTTTCTTT.

The chain has TRBV5-1 and TRBJ2-1; 10 positions agree with TRBD2. The ends lost 5 bases at V and 2 bases at J; junction bases unmatched: 7. This CDR3 is 16 amino acids long. Germline loops: CDR1 SGHRS, CDR2 YFSETQ. This chain's CDR3 is CASSRSGGAAYNEQFF. In DNA, the CDR3 is TGCGCCAGCAGTCGAAGCGGGGGGGCCGCCTACAATGAGCAGTTCTTC.

The DNA for the CDR3 is TGTGCCAGCAGTTCACCCCAGGGGGCGGGCACTGAAGCTTTCTTT. This codes for CASSSPQGAGTEAFF. This chain joins TRBV28 and TRBJ1-1, with 8 bases fitting TRBD1. V gave up 4 bases and J gave up 4 bases; unmatched junction bases: 8. Germline V gives CDR1 MDHEN, CDR2 SYDVKM. CDR3 length: 15 residues.

The chain joins TRBV28 to TRBJ1-5; D not certain. Trimming shortened V by 4 bases and J by 1 base, and 8 bases separated the two germline ends. Germline V lookup: CDR1 MDHEN, CDR2 SYDVKM. The CDR3 is 14 residues long. CDR3: CASSWANSNQPQHF. Here the CDR3 DNA reads TGTGCCAGCAGTTGGGCAAACAGCAATCAGCCCCAGCATTTT.

This clone was seen just once. The chain is built from TRBV10-3 and TRBJ2-2, with D perhaps matching TRBD2 (6 bases). This CDR3 contains 14 residues. From germline, CDR1 is ENHRY and CDR2 SYGVKD. Trimming removed 4 bases at V and 7 bases at J, with 13 bases between. This chain's CDR3 is CAISGGTSVGELFF. The CDR3 DNA follows: TGTGCCATCAGTGGGGGGACTTCGGTCGGGGAGCTGTTTTTT.

The chain links TRBV27 to TRBJ2-5, with TRBD1 identical over 8 bases. The germline CDR1 and CDR2 sequences are MNHEY and SMNVEV (reference sequence). Unmatched junction bases numbered 14, after V lost 1 base and J lost 4 bases. This CDR3 region has 18 residues. CDR3 in amino acids: CASSLLASTGGLGETQYF. Here the CDR3 DNA reads TGTGCCAGCAGTTTATTGGCCAGCACAGGGGGGTTAGGAGAGACCCAGTACTTC.

The V gene is TRBV27, the J gene TRBJ2-2; weak D call: TRBD2 (5 bases). The V end was cut by 4 bases, the J end by 4 bases, with 19 bases between. Germline lookup yields CDR1 MNHEY and CDR2 SMNVEV (reference sequence). The CDR3 consists of 17 residues. CDR3 in DNA: TGTGCCAGCAGTTCCAGCCGGGGTAGCGCGAGCACCGGGGAGCTGTTTTTT. Translating gives CASSSSRGSASTGELFF.

This clone came up once. The rearrangement joins TRBV6-1 to TRBJ2-7; 8 bases fit TRBD1. Germline CDR1 and CDR2: MNHNS and SASEGT. The CDR3 runs to 17 residues. V lost 4 bases to trimming and J lost 2 bases; unmatched junction nucleotides: 13. The CDR3 nucleotides read TGTGCCAGCAGTGCCTTCCCGGGACAGGAGCCCCCCTACGAGCAGTACTTC. It yields the protein CASSAFPGQEPPYEQYF.

The chain recombines TRBV2 with TRBJ1-5; D gene ambiguous. Per germline, CDR1 SNHLY and CDR2 FYNNEI. The CDR3 runs 13 residues. With 6 bases removed from V and 0 bases from J, the gap between germline ends came to 6 bases. CDR3 nucleotide sequence: TGTGCCAGCAGCGCCTATAGCAATCAGCCCCAGCATTTT. Translating it yields CASSAYSNQPQHF.

This clone was detected once. The chain is built from TRBV28 and TRBJ1-1; perhaps TRBD1 as D (6 bases). V was shortened by 6 bases and J by 5 bases, with 16 bases between the two germline ends. Germline CDR1 MDHEN, CDR2 SYDVKM. This CDR3 has 14 residues. CDR3 nucleotides: TGTGCCAGCAGAACGACAGGCGGGCGGACTGAAGCTTTCTTT. It specifies CASRTTGGRTEAFF.

The chain combines TRBV18 with TRBJ1-1; maybe TRBD1 (6 bases). Trimming shortened V by 3 bases and J by 1 base, and 15 bases separated the two germline ends. CDR1 and CDR2 (germline): KGHSH, LQKENI. This CDR3 has 16 amino acids. The CDR3 here is CASSPQEQGTNTEAFF. The CDR3 DNA reads as TGTGCCAGCTCACCTCAGGAACAGGGCACGAACACTGAAGCTTTCTTT.